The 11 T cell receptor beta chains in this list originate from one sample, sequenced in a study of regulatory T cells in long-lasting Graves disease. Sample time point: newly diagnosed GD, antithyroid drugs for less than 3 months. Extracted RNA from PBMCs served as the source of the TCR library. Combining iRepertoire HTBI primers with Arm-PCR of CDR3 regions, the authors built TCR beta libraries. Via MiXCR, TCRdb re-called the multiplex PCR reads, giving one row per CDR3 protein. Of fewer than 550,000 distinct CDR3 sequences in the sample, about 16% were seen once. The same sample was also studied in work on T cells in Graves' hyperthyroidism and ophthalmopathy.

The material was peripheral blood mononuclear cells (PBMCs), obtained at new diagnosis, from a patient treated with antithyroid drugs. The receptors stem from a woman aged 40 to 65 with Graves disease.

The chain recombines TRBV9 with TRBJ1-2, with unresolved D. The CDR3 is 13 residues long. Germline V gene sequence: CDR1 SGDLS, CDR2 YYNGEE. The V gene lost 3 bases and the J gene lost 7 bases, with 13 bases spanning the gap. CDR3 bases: TGTGCCAGCAGCGGGACCCCCGAGCTTGGCTACACCTTC. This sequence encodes CASSGTPELGYTF.

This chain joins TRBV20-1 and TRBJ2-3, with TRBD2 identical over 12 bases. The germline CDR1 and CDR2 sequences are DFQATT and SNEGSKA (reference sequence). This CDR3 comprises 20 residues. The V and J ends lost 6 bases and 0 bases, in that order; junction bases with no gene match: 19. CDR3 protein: CSAPPASGGAGAISTDTQYF. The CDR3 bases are TGCAGTGCCCCGCCCGCTAGCGGGGGGGCGGGCGCAATTAGCACAGATACGCAGTATTTT.

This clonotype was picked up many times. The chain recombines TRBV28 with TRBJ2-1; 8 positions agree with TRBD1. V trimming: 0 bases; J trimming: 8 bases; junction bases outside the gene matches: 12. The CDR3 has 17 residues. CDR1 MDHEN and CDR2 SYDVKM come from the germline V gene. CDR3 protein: CASSLWGGGQGVYEQFF. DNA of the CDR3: TGTGCCAGCAGTTTATGGGGGGGCGGACAGGGTGTCTATGAGCAGTTCTTC.

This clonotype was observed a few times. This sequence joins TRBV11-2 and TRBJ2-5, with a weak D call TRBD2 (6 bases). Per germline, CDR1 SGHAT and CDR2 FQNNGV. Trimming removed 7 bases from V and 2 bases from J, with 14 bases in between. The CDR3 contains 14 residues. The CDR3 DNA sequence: TGTGCCAGCACCACCTTGGACTATCAAGAGACCCAGTACTTC. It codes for CASTTLDYQETQYF.

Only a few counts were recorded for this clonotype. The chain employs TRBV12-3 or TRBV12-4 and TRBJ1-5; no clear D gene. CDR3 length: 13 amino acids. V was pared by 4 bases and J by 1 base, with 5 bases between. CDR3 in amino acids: CASSYRSNQPQHF. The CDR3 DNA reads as TGTGCCAGCAGTTATCGCAGCAATCAGCCCCAGCATTTT.

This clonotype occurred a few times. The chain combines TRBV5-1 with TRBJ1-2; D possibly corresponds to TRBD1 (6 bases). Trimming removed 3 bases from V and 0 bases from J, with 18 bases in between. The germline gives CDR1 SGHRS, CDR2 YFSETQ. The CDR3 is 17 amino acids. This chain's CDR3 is CASSSTQGALANYGYTF. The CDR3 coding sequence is TGCGCCAGCAGCTCCACACAGGGAGCCCTAGCTAACTATGGCTACACCTTC. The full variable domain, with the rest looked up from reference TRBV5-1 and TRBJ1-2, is KAGVTQTPRYLIKTRGQQVTLSCSPISGHRSVSWYQQTPGQGLQFLFEYFSETQRNKGNFPGRFSGRQFSNSRSEMNVSTLELGDSALYLCASSSTQGALANYGYTFGSGTRLTVV.

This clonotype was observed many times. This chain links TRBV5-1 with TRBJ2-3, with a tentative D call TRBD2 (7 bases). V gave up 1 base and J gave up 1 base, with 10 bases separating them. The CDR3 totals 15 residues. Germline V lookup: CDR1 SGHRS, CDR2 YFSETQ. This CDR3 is CASSLTGGGTDTQYF. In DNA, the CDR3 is TGCGCCAGCAGCTTGACGGGGGGCGGCACAGATACGCAGTATTTT.

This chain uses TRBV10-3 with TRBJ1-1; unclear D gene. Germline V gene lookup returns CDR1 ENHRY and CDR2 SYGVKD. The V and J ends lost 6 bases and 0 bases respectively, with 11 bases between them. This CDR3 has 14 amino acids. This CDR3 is CAISVNSMNTEAFF. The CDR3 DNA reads TGTGCCATCAGCGTAAACTCGATGAACACTGAAGCTTTCTTT.

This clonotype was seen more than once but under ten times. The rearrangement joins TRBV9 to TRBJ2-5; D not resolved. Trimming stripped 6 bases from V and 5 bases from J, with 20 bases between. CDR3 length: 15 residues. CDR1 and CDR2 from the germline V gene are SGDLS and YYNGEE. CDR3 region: CASTRTPTWQETQYF. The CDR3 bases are TGTGCCAGCACCAGAACCCCTACATGGCAGGAGACCCAGTACTTC.

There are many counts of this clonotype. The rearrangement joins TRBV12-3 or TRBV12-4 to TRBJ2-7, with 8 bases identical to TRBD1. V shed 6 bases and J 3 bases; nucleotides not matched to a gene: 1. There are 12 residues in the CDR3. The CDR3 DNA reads TGTGCCAGCAGCAGGGGGCTCTACGAGCAGTACTTC. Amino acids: CASSRGLYEQYF.

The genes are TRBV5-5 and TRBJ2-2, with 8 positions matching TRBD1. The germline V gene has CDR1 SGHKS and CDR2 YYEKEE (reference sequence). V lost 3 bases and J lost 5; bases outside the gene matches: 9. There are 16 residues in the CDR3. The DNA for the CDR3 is TGTGCCAGCAGCTCTTATTGGACAGGGCGGACCGGGGAGCTGTTTTTT. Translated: CASSSYWTGRTGELFF.